A selection of T cell receptor beta chains follows, all from one sample in a study of blood T cell repertoires in COVID-19. Clones were read by immunoSEQ multiplex PCR, and TCRdb kept only the in-frame ones, dropping some. The table lists some 17,000 clones, 80% to 90% of them singletons. Sequenced material: peripheral blood. The receptor set was obtained from a man aged 55-75 years with active COVID-19. CDR3s include the opening cysteine and the closing phenylalanine or tryptophan. Each record gives: clone size, V gene, J gene, D gene, CDR3 protein, CDR3 DNA. The D gene is left open where the match is weak. Clone sizes are given selectively: once, few, many, or a class where the clone is expanded.

.,TRBV15,TRBJ1-1,.,CATSRRTEAEAFF,TGTGCCACCAGCAGACGAACAGAAGCTGAAGCTTTCTTT
.,TRBV6-1,TRBJ1-3,TRBD1,CASSGQGAGSGNTIYF,TGTGCCAGCAGTGGGCAGGGGGCTGGGTCTGGAAACACCATATATTTT
.,TRBV12-5,TRBJ2-1,TRBD2,CASGLVRGGRVMNEQFF,TGTGCTAGTGGTTTGGTACGGGGCGGGAGGGTCATGAATGAGCAGTTCTTC
.,TRBV4-2,TRBJ1-1,.,CASSQDIQGNTEAFF,TGTGCCAGCAGCCAAGATATCCAGGGGAACACTGAAGCTTTCTTT
.,TRBV28,TRBJ2-2,TRBD1,CASSLPGRGLSGGELFF,TGTGCCAGCAGTTTACCCGGCAGGGGGCTTTCTGGCGGGGAGCTGTTTTTT
.,TRBV25-1,TRBJ1-1,TRBD1,CASSLLTGLGTEAFF,TGTGCCAGCAGTCTTTTGACAGGGCTGGGCACTGAAGCTTTCTTT
.,TRBV4-2,TRBJ2-3,.,CASSQEVLAVDTQYF,TGTGCCAGCAGCCAAGAGGTGTTAGCGGTAGATACGCAGTATTTT
.,TRBV13,TRBJ2-2,TRBD1,CASSPHGQGATGELFF,TGTGCCAGCAGCCCCCATGGACAGGGGGCAACCGGGGAGCTGTTTTTT
once,TRBV6-6,TRBJ1-1,.,CASSYSGLAAEAFF,TGTGCCAGCAGTTACTCGGGGTTAGCGGCTGAAGCTTTCTTT
once,TRBV13,TRBJ1-4,.,CASSTRTGRANEKLFF,TGTGCCAGCAGCACAAGAACAGGGAGGGCTAATGAAAAACTGTTTTTT
.,TRBV7-9,TRBJ2-2,TRBD1,CASSWQRDSPYNTGELFF,TGTGCCAGCAGCTGGCAACGGGACAGTCCTTATAACACCGGGGAGCTGTTTTTT
.,TRBV27,TRBJ2-7,.,CASSLWAAPSYEQYF,TGTGCCAGCAGTTTATGGGCAGCCCCCTCCTACGAGCAGTACTTC
.,TRBV3-1/TRBV3-2,TRBJ1-1,.,CASSLTGSTEAFF,TGTGCCAGCAGCCTGACAGGATCCACTGAAGCTTTCTTT
once,TRBV15,TRBJ2-6,.,CATSGGHSGANVLTF,TGTGCGACCAGCGGAGGACACTCTGGGGCCAACGTCCTGACTTTC
.,TRBV7-2,TRBJ1-4,TRBD1,CASSRSDRGLEKLFF,TGTGCCAGCAGCAGATCGGACAGGGGGCTAGAAAAACTGTTTTTT
.,TRBV18,TRBJ1-2,.,CASSPQSDAGGYTF,TGTGCCAGCTCACCACAGTCAGACGCGGGTGGCTACACCTTC
.,TRBV11-3,TRBJ2-5,.,CASSLRGEETQYF,TGTGCCAGCAGCTTGCGGGGAGAAGAGACCCAGTACTTC
.,TRBV7-2,TRBJ2-7,TRBD2,CASSLELTGRGAYEQYF,TGTGCCAGCAGCTTAGAACTTACGGGGAGGGGCGCCTACGAGCAGTACTTC
once,TRBV9,TRBJ2-5,.,CASSSLVGLRNQETQYF,TGTGCCAGCAGCTCCTTGGTGGGACTCCGAAACCAAGAGACCCAGTACTTC
.,TRBV11-3,TRBJ2-3,TRBD2,CASSYTSGRGSRTDTQYF,TGTGCCAGCAGCTACACTAGCGGGAGGGGTTCTAGGACAGATACGCAGTATTTT
.,TRBV27,TRBJ1-4,TRBD1,CASRRTGGLGKLFF,TGTGCCAGCAGGAGAACAGGGGGCTTGGGAAAACTGTTTTTT
.,TRBV7-2,TRBJ2-3,TRBD2,CASSLGAGGWDTQYF,TGTGCCAGCAGCTTAGGAGCGGGGGGTTGGGATACGCAGTATTTT
.,TRBV4-1,TRBJ2-3,.,CASSQDRGGGDTQYF,TGCGCCAGCAGCCAAGATCGGGGAGGTGGAGATACGCAGTATTTT
.,TRBV7-3,TRBJ2-5,.,CASSLGGPETQYF,TGTGCCAGCAGCCTCGGGGGTCCAGAGACCCAGTACTTC
.,TRBV28,TRBJ2-6,.,CASSPARLWPGANVLTF,TGTGCCAGCAGTCCGGCACGACTGTGGCCTGGGGCCAACGTCCTGACTTTC
.,TRBV7-9,TRBJ1-3,.,CASSPGGNTIYF,TGTGCCAGCAGCCCCGGGGGGAACACCATATATTTT
.,TRBV5-1,TRBJ2-1,TRBD2,CASSLAVGRAVNEQFF,TGCGCCAGCAGCTTGGCCGTCGGGAGGGCCGTTAATGAGCAGTTCTTC